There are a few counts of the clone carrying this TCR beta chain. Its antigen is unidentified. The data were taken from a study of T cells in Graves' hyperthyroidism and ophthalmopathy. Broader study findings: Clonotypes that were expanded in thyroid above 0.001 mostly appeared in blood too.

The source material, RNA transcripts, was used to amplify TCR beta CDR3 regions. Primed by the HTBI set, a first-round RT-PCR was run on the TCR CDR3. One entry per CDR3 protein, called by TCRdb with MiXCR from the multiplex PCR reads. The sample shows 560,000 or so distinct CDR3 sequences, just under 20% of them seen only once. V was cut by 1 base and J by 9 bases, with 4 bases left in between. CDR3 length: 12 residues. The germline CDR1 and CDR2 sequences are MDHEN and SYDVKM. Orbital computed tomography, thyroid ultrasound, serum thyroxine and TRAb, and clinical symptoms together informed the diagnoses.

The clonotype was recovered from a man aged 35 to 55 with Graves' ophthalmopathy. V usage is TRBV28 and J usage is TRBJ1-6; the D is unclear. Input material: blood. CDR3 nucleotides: TGTGCCAGCAGTTTATTGGGTTCACCCCTCCACTTT. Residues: CASSLLGSPLHF.